This TCR beta chain comes out of a study of cytomegalovirus exposure and HLA in healthy donors. PCR involved 60 Vbeta and 13 Jbeta primers. The assay was immunoSEQ multiplex PCR, and TCRdb's table has in-frame clones only and misses some. This table holds more than 150,000 clones, about 79% found once. Findings and limits, study-wide: Near-uniform donor sequencing depth was presumed by presence/absence analyses. Specific recognition of CMV antigens was confirmed in vitro for a few chains (all CMV-associated). TCR beta sequences reportedly predicted most subjects' HLA-A and HLA-B alleles accurately. Immune exposure data for these donors was limited to CMV serostatus.

As regards this clone: Its target is not known.

The sequenced material came from PBMCs. The TCR was taken from a girl aged 2-10 years in good health and CMV-seropositive.

The chain's CDR3 is CASRVSSRSQPQHF. CDR3 in DNA: TGTGCCAGCAGAGTTTCATCCCGGAGTCAGCCCCAGCATTTT. This chain connects TRBV2 to TRBJ1-5; D is undetermined. Germline values: CDR1 SNHLY, CDR2 FYNNEI. V lost 6 bases and J lost 6, with 15 bases in between. The CDR3 contains 14 residues.